The rows below give T cell receptor beta chains drawn from one sample of a study of graft-versus-host responses after intestinal transplantation. No antigen is known for these receptors. Using immunoSEQ multiplex PCR, the repertoire was profiled, and TCRdb retains in-frame clones only, with some absent. The table lists around 90,000 clones, approximately 94% of them singletons. Source: unstimulated CD4+ T cells sorted from spleen or lymph node cells, taken before transplant. The receptors stem from a human donor who was the organ donor for an intestinal transplant. CDR3s include the opening cysteine and the closing phenylalanine or tryptophan. Fields, in order: J gene, clone size, V gene, D gene, CDR3 DNA, CDR3 protein. A D gene is named only where the DNA matches it firmly. Size is stated for part of the rows, as once, few or many counts, or as a class when the clone is expanded.

j_gene: TRBJ2-7; abundance: .; v_gene: TRBV10-3; d_gene: .; CDR3nt: TGTGCCAGCAGTTACTCACAGGCATTCGGGTACGAGCAGTACTTC; CDR3aa: CASSYSQAFGYEQYF
j_gene: TRBJ1-5; abundance: .; v_gene: TRBV5-1; d_gene: .; CDR3nt: TGCGCCAGCAGCTTATCAGGCAATCAGCCCCAGCATTTT; CDR3aa: CASSLSGNQPQHF
j_gene: TRBJ1-3; abundance: .; v_gene: TRBV30; d_gene: TRBD1; CDR3nt: TGTGCCTGGATCAAACAGGGGGTGGTATCCGGAAACACCATATATTTT; CDR3aa: CAWIKQGVVSGNTIYF
j_gene: TRBJ2-7; abundance: .; v_gene: TRBV7-2; d_gene: TRBD1; CDR3nt: TGTGCCAGCAGCTTTAAGGGACAGTCCTCCTACGAGCAGTACTTC; CDR3aa: CASSFKGQSSYEQYF
j_gene: TRBJ2-5; abundance: .; v_gene: TRBV28; d_gene: TRBD2; CDR3nt: TGTGCCAGCAGTTCCGGATATAGCGGGGGGAGAGAGACCCAGTACTTC; CDR3aa: CASSSGYSGGRETQYF
j_gene: TRBJ2-7; abundance: .; v_gene: TRBV6-1; d_gene: TRBD2; CDR3nt: TGTGCCAGCAGTGTACTACTGCTAGCGGGGACGTACTCCTACGAGCAGTACTTC; CDR3aa: CASSVLLLAGTYSYEQYF
j_gene: TRBJ2-5; abundance: .; v_gene: TRBV5-1; d_gene: .; CDR3nt: TGCGCCAGCAGCTTCGTAGGGCGGAGGAATGGGGAGACCCAGTACTTC; CDR3aa: CASSFVGRRNGETQYF
j_gene: TRBJ2-3; abundance: once; v_gene: TRBV7-3; d_gene: TRBD1; CDR3nt: TGTGCCAGCAGCCAAAGCCGGGACAGGGGGATATATGATACGCAGTATTTT; CDR3aa: CASSQSRDRGIYDTQYF
j_gene: TRBJ2-3; abundance: .; v_gene: TRBV10-3; d_gene: .; CDR3nt: TGTGCCATCAACGGCGACCGGACAGATACGCAGTATTTT; CDR3aa: CAINGDRTDTQYF
j_gene: TRBJ1-4; abundance: .; v_gene: TRBV12-5; d_gene: .; CDR3nt: TGTGCTAGTGGTGAACCGCCGGGCGGGATTAATGAAAAACTGTTTTTT; CDR3aa: CASGEPPGGINEKLFF
j_gene: TRBJ2-3; abundance: .; v_gene: TRBV19; d_gene: .; CDR3nt: TGTGCCAGTAGTCCAGACCCCCGGGAACCCGGCACAGATACGCAGTATTTT; CDR3aa: CASSPDPREPGTDTQYF
j_gene: TRBJ2-4; abundance: .; v_gene: TRBV27; d_gene: TRBD1; CDR3nt: TGTGCCAGCAGGCCCGGGACAGGGGAAAACATTCAGTACTTC; CDR3aa: CASRPGTGENIQYF